This is a list of T cell receptor beta chains from one sample in a study of technical replicates of blood from a few donors. Clones were read by immunoSEQ multiplex PCR, and TCRdb kept only the in-frame ones, dropping some. Of about 97,000 clones listed, around 96% were seen once; the top ten hold around 0.31%. What was sequenced was T cells isolated from PBMCs. These receptor sequences come from a human donor in good health. The CDR3 runs from the conserved cysteine through the conserved F or W. The order of the fields is V gene, D gene, clone size, J gene, CDR3 protein, CDR3 DNA. D genes are given only for firm matches. Part of the rows lack a size; the others show once, few, many or a class for expanded clones.

TRBV5-4,-,-,TRBJ2-3,CASSLGDKGEDTQYF,TGTGCCAGCAGCTTAGGGGACAAAGGGGAAGATACGCAGTATTTT
TRBV5-8,-,-,TRBJ1-5,CASSLVSGPQHF,TGTGCCAGCAGCTTGGTGTCGGGGCCCCAGCATTTT
TRBV6-1,-,-,TRBJ1-5,CASSGWSRGINQPQHF,TGTGCCAGCAGTGGGTGGTCGAGGGGGATCAATCAGCCCCAGCATTTT
TRBV6-5,-,once,TRBJ1-1,CASSYGQLNTEAFF,TGTGCCAGCAGTTACGGGCAGCTGAACACTGAAGCTTTCTTT
TRBV4-2,TRBD2,-,TRBJ2-5,CASSRPGLAGVRETQYF,TGTGCCAGCAGCCGGCCGGGACTAGCGGGAGTAAGAGAGACCCAGTACTTC
TRBV5-1,-,-,TRBJ2-7,CASADSPPYEQYF,TGCGCCAGCGCGGACAGCCCACCCTACGAGCAGTACTTC
TRBV7-9,-,-,TRBJ2-1,CASSLVSEQFF,TGTGCCAGCAGCTTAGTGAGTGAGCAGTTCTTC
TRBV7-3,TRBD2,-,TRBJ2-1,CASSSGTSGGEQFF,TGTGCCAGCAGTTCCGGGACTAGCGGGGGTGAGCAGTTCTTC
TRBV5-1,-,-,TRBJ2-3,CASSFDTVTQYF,TGCGCCAGCAGCTTTGACACTGTTACGCAGTATTTT
TRBV5-4,TRBD2,-,TRBJ2-1,CASSFTSGSFDEQFF,TGTGCCAGCAGCTTCACTAGCGGGAGTTTTGATGAGCAGTTCTTC
TRBV6-4,TRBD2,-,TRBJ2-1,CASSDRTSGRLEQFF,TGTGCCAGCAGTGACAGGACTAGCGGGAGACTTGAGCAGTTCTTC
TRBV5-6,TRBD1,once,TRBJ1-2,CASSLDVPGQTGYTF,TGTGCCAGCAGCTTGGATGTACCGGGACAGACGGGCTACACCTTC
TRBV6-5,-,-,TRBJ2-3,CASSYRLVSDTQYF,TGTGCCAGCAGTTATAGACTAGTGTCAGATACGCAGTATTTT
TRBV9,-,-,TRBJ1-2,CASSATLQGYGYTF,TGTGCCAGCAGCGCGACATTACAGGGCTATGGCTACACCTTC
TRBV27,-,-,TRBJ2-2,CASSLEGAGELFF,TGTGCCAGCAGTTTAGAGGGGGCCGGGGAGCTGTTTTTT
TRBV2,-,few,TRBJ1-1,CASTKYRDTEAFF,TGTGCCAGCACGAAGTACAGGGACACTGAAGCTTTCTTT
TRBV6-6,-,-,TRBJ1-2,CASIQGARGYTF,TGTGCCAGCATCCAAGGGGCGAGAGGCTACACCTTC
TRBV5-1,-,-,TRBJ2-7,CASSGALTYEQYF,TGCGCCAGCAGTGGTGCGTTGACCTACGAGCAGTACTTC
TRBV6-5,TRBD1,-,TRBJ2-7,CASSYSQTGIMQYF,TGTGCCAGCAGTTACTCGCAGACAGGGATAATGCAGTACTTC
TRBV7-2,-,few,TRBJ2-7,CASSFSSSYEQYF,TGTGCCAGCAGCTTTTCTAGCTCCTACGAGCAGTACTTC
TRBV27,-,-,TRBJ1-2,CASSLSGGYLYTF,TGTGCCAGCAGTTTATCGGGGGGATACCTCTACACCTTC
TRBV6-5,TRBD2,-,TRBJ2-3,CASSGGGPQYF,TGTGCCAGCAGTGGGGGGGGACCGCAGTATTTT
TRBV7-2,-,-,TRBJ2-7,CASSLGPGYTYEQYF,TGTGCCAGCAGCTTAGGACCGGGATATACCTACGAGCAGTACTTC
TRBV27,-,-,TRBJ2-1,CASSLGSLNEQFF,TGTGCCAGCAGTTTGGGTAGCTTAAATGAGCAGTTCTTC
TRBV5-1,-,-,TRBJ2-7,CASSRDSLNYEQYF,TGCGCCAGCAGTCGCGACTCCCTCAACTACGAGCAGTACTTC
TRBV7-3,-,-,TRBJ1-1,CASSLYNRVQENTEAFF,TGTGCCAGCAGCCTTTATAACAGGGTTCAAGAGAACACTGAAGCTTTCTTT
TRBV28,-,once,TRBJ2-7,CASSEWRYEQYF,TGTGCCAGCAGTGAATGGAGGTACGAGCAGTACTTC
TRBV9,-,-,TRBJ2-7,CASSVDLALSEQYF,TGTGCCAGCAGCGTAGACCTCGCACTCTCGGAGCAGTACTTC
TRBV29-1,-,-,TRBJ1-2,CSVEAWTDSPVFGYTF,TGCAGCGTTGAAGCCTGGACGGACTCCCCCGTTTTTGGCTACACCTTC
TRBV19,TRBD1,-,TRBJ1-4,CASSEQGRNEKLFF,TGTGCCAGTAGCGAACAGGGGAGAAATGAAAAACTGTTTTTT
TRBV5-1,-,-,TRBJ2-7,CASSLNPYEQYF,TGCGCCAGCAGCCTTAATCCCTACGAGCAGTACTTC
TRBV6-5,TRBD2,-,TRBJ2-1,CASSGLGVDSEQFF,TGTGCCAGCAGCGGACTAGGAGTTGATAGTGAGCAGTTCTTC
TRBV5-1,-,-,TRBJ1-4,CASSLGAGTTNEKLFF,TGCGCCAGCAGCTTGGGGGCCGGAACAACTAATGAAAAACTGTTTTTT
TRBV27,-,-,TRBJ2-7,CASSLLQGIAQYF,TGTGCCAGCAGTTTATTACAGGGCATCGCGCAGTACTTC
TRBV6-6,TRBD1,-,TRBJ1-2,CASTGQGTVVYGYTF,TGTGCCAGCACGGGACAGGGGACTGTTGTATATGGCTACACCTTC
TRBV21-1,-,-,TRBJ1-5,CASSKGGGPIGNQPQHF,TGTGCCAGCAGCAAAGGCGGGGGCCCTATAGGGAATCAGCCCCAGCATTTT
TRBV10-3,TRBD2,-,TRBJ2-2,CAIRGLAENTGELFF,TGTGCCATCAGGGGACTAGCTGAAAACACCGGGGAGCTGTTTTTT
TRBV7-9,-,-,TRBJ1-4,CASSSGHQPLF,TGTGCCAGCAGCTCGGGACACCAACCCCTTTTT
TRBV20-1,-,once,TRBJ2-1,CSAAAPGEQFF,TGCAGTGCCGCGGCCCCCGGTGAGCAGTTCTTC
TRBV6-5,TRBD2,-,TRBJ2-2,CASSLGLAGGTGELFF,TGTGCCAGCAGTTTGGGACTAGCGGGAGGCACCGGGGAGCTGTTTTTT
TRBV14,-,-,TRBJ1-1,CASASLLNTEAFF,TGTGCCAGCGCGTCCTTATTGAACACTGAAGCTTTCTTT
TRBV27,TRBD1,-,TRBJ1-4,CASSLRGLGTNEKLFF,TGTGCCAGCAGTCTCAGGGGGCTCGGAACTAATGAAAAACTGTTTTTT
TRBV5-6,TRBD2,-,TRBJ2-5,CASSPSGRSGETQYF,TGTGCCAGCAGTCCTAGCGGGAGATCTGGGGAGACCCAGTACTTC